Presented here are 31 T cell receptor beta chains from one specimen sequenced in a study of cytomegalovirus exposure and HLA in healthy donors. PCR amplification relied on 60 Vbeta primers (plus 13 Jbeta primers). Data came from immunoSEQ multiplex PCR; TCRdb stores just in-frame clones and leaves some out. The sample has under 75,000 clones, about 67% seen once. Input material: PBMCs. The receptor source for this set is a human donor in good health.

The CDR3 here is CASSFLGNEQYF. For the CDR3, the DNA is TGTGCCAGCAGCTTCCTAGGAAACGAGCAGTACTTC. The chain recombines TRBV11-2 with TRBJ2-7; no reliable D call. The V end lost 3 bases, the J end lost 5 bases, and 8 bases lay between the germline ends. CDR1 and CDR2 from the germline V gene are SGHAT and FQNNGV. The CDR3 is 12 amino acids.

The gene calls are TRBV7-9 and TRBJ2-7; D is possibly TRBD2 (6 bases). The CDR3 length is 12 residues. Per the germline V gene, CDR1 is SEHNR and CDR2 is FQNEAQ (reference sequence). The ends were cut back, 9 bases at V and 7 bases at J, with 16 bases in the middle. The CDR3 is CASWDGTWEQYF. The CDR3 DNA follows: TGTGCCAGTTGGGATGGGACTTGGGAGCAGTACTTC.

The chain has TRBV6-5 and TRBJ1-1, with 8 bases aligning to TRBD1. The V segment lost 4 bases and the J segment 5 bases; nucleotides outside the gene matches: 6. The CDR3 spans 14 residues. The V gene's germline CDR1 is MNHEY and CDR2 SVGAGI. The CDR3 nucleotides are TGTGCCAGCAGTTTGGACAGGGAGGTGACTGAAGCTTTCTTT. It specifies CASSLDREVTEAFF.

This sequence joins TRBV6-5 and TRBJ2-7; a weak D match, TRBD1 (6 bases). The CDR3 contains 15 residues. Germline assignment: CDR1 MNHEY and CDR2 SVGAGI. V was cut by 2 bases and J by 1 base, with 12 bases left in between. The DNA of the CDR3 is TGTGCCAGCAGTTACGGGCAGGGGCGATCCTACGAGCAGTACTTC. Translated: CASSYGQGRSYEQYF.

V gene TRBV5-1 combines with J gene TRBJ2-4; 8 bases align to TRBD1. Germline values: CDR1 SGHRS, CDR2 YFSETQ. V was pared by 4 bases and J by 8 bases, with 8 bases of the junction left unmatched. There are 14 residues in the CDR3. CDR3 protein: CASSLGPDRDIQYF. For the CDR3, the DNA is TGCGCCAGCAGCCTTGGTCCGGACAGGGACATTCAGTACTTC. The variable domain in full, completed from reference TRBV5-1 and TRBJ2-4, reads KAGVTQTPRYLIKTRGQQVTLSCSPISGHRSVSWYQQTPGQGLQFLFEYFSETQRNKGNFPGRFSGRQFSNSRSEMNVSTLELGDSALYLCASSLGPDRDIQYFGAGTRLSVL.

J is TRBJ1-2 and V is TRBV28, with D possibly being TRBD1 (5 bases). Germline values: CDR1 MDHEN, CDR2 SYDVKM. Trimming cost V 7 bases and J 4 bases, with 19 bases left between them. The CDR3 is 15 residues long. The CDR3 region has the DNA TGTGCCAGCACCTTAGGGGCGTCGGAGGGCTATGGCTACACCTTC. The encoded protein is CASTLGASEGYGYTF.

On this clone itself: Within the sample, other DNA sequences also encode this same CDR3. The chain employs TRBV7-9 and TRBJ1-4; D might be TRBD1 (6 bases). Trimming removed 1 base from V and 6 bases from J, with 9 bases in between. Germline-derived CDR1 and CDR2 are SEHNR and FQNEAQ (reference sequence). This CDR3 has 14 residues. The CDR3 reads CASSLGSGDEKLFF. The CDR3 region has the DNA TGTGCCAGCAGCTTAGGGTCAGGGGATGAAAAACTGTTTTTT.

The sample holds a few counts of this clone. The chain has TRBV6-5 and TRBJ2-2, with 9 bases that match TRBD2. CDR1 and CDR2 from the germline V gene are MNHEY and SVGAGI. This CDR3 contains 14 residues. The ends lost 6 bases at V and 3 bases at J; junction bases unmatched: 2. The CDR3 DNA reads TGTGCCAGCAGCCCTAGCGGGGACACCGGGGAGCTGTTTTTT. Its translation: CASSPSGDTGELFF.

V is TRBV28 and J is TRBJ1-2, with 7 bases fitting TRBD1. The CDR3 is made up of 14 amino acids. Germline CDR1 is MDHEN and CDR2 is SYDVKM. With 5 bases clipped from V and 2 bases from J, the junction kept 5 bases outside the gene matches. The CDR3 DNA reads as TGTGCCAGCAGTATCTCGACAGGGAACTATGGCTACACCTTC. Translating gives CASSISTGNYGYTF.

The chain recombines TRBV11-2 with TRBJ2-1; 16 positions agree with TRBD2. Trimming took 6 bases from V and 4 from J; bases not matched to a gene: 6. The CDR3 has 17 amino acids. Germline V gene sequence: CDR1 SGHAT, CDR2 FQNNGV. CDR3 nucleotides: TGTGCCAGCAGGGCGGGACTAGCGGGAGGGGTATACAATGAGCAGTTCTTC. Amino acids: CASRAGLAGGVYNEQFF.

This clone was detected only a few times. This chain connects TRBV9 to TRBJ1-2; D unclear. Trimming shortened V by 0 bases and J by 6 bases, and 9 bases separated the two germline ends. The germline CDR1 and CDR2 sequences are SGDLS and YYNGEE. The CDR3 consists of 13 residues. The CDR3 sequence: CASSVAPGDGYTF. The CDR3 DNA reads TGTGCCAGCAGCGTAGCTCCCGGGGATGGCTACACCTTC.

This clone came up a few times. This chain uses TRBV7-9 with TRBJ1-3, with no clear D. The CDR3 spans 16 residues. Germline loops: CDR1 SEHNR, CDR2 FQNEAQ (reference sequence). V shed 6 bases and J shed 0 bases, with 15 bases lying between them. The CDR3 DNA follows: TGTGCCAGCAGTCCCCGGTCGGGGATCTCTGGAAACACCATATATTTT. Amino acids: CASSPRSGISGNTIYF.

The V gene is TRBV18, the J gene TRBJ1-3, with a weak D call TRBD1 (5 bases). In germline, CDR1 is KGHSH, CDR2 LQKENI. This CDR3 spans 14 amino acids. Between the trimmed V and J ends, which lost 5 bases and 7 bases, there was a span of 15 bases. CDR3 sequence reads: CASSSYMTENTIYF. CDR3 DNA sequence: TGTGCCAGCTCATCATACATGACAGAGAACACCATATATTTT.

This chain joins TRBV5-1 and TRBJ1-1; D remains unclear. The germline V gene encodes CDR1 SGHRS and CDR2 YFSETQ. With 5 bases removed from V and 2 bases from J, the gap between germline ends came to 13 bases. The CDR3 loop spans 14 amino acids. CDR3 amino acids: CASSRGTGNTEAFF. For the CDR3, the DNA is TGCGCCAGCAGTCGGGGAACGGGAAACACTGAAGCTTTCTTT.

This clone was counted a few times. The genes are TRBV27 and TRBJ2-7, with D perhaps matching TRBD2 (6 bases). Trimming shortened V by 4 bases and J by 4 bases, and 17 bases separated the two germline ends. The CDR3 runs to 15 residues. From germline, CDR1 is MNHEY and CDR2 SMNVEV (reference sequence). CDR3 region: CASSSLTGVEYEQYF. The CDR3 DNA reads TGTGCCAGCAGTTCCCTCACGGGAGTAGAATACGAGCAGTACTTC.

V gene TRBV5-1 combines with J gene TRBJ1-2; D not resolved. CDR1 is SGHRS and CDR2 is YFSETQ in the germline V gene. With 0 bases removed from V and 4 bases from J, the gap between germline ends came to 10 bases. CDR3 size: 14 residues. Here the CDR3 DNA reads TGCGCCAGCAGCTTGGATTCGGGAGTCTATGGCTACACCTTC. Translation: CASSLDSGVYGYTF.

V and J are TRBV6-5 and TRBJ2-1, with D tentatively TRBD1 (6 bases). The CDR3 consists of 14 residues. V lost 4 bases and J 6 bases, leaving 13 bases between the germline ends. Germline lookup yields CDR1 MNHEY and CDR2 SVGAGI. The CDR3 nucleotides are TGTGCCAGCAGTTTTTTAGGGACAAGCAATGAGCAGTTCTTC. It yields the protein CASSFLGTSNEQFF.

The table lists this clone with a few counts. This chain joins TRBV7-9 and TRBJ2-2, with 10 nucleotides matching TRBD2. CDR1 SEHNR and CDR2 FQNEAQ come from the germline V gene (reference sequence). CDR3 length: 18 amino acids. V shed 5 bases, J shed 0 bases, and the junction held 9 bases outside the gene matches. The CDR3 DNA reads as TGTGCCAGCAGCCCCCAGGGAGCGGGAGGGGCGAACACCGGGGAGCTGTTTTTT. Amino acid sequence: CASSPQGAGGANTGELFF.

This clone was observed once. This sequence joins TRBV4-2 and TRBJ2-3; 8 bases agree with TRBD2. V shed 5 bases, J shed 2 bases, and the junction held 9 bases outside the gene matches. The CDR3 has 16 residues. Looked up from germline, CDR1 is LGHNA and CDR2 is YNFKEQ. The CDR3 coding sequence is TGTGCCAGCAGCTTGGGTTCGGGAGGGGTCACAGATACGCAGTATTTT. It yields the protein CASSLGSGGVTDTQYF.

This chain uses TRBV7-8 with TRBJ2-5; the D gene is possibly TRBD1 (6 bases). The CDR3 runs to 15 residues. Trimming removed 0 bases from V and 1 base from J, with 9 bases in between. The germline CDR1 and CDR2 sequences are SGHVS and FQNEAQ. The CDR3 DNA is TGTGCCAGCAGCTTAGCCGGGACAATCCAAGAGACCCAGTACTTC. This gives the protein CASSLAGTIQETQYF.

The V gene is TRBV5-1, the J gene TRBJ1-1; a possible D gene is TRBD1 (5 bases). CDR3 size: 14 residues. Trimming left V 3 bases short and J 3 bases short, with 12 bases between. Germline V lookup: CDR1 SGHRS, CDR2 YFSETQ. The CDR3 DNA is TGCGCCAGCAGCTGGAAGGGAGGGGACACTGAAGCTTTCTTT. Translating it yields CASSWKGGDTEAFF. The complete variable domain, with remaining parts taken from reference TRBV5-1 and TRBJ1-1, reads KAGVTQTPRYLIKTRGQQVTLSCSPISGHRSVSWYQQTPGQGLQFLFEYFSETQRNKGNFPGRFSGRQFSNSRSEMNVSTLELGDSALYLCASSWKGGDTEAFFGQGTRLTVV.

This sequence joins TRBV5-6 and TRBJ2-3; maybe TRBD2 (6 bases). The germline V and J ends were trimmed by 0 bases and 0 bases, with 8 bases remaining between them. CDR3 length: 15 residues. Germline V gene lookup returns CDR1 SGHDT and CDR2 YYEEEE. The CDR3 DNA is TGTGCCAGCAGCTTGGAAGGGACTAGCACAGATACGCAGTATTTT. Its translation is CASSLEGTSTDTQYF.

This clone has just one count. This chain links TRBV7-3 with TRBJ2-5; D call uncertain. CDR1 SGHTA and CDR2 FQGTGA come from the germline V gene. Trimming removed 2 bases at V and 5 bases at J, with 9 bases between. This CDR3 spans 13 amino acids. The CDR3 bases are TGTGCCAGCAGCTTAGTAGTAGAGGAGACCCAGTACTTC. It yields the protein CASSLVVEETQYF.

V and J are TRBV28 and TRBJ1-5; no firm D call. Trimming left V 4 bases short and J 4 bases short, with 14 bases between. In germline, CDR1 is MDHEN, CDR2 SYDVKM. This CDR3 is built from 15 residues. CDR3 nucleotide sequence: TGTGCCAGCAGTTCCCTGAGGGCGAGTAATCAGCCCCAGCATTTT. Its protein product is CASSSLRASNQPQHF.

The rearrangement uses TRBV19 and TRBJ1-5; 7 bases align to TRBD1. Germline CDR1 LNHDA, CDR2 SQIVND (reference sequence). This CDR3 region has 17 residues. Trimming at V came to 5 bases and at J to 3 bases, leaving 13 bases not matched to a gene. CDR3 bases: TGTGCCAGTAGTTCCTATCTGGGACAGACGGTCAATCAGCCCCAGCATTTT. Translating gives CASSSYLGQTVNQPQHF.

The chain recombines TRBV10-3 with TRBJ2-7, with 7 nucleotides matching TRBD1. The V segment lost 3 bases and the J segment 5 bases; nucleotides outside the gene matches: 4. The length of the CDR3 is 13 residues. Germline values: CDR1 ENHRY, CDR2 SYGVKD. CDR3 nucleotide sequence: TGTGCCATCAGTGAAAGGACAGGAGACGAGCAGTACTTC. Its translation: CAISERTGDEQYF.

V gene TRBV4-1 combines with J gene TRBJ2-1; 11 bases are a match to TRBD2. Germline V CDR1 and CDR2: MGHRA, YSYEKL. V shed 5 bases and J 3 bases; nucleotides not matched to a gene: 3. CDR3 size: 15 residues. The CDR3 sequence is CASSSGLAVYNEQFF. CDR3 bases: TGCGCCAGCAGCTCGGGACTAGCGGTCTACAATGAGCAGTTCTTC.

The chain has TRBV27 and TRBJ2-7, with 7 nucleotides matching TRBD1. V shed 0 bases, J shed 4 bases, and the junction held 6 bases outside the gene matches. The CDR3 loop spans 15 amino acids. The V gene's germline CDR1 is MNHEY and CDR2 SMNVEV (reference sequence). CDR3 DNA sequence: TGTGCCAGCAGTTTATCTAACAGGGGATTATACGAGCAGTACTTC. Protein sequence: CASSLSNRGLYEQYF.

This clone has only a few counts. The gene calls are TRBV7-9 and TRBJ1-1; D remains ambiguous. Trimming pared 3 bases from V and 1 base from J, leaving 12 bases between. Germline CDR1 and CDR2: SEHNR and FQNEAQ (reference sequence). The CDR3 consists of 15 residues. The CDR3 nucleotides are TGTGCCAGCAGCTTCTTATCCCCTACGAACACTGAAGCTTTCTTT. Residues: CASSFLSPTNTEAFF.

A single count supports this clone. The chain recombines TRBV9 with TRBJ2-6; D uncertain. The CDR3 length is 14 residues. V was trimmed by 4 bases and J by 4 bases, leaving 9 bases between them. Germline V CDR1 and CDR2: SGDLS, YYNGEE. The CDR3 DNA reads TGTGCCAGCAGCTCGAGGTCGGGGGCCAACGTCCTGACTTTC. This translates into CASSSRSGANVLTF.

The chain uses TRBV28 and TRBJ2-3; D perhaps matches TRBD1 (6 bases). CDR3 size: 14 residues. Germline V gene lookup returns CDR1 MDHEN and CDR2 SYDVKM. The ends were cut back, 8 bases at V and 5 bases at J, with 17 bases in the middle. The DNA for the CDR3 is TGTGCCAGCGCCCCCGGGACATTCAAAGATACGCAGTATTTT. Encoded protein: CASAPGTFKDTQYF.